These T cell receptor beta chains were read from a single sample in a study of neurological immune-mediated disorders. One entry per CDR3 protein results from TCRdb running MiXCR on the 5' RACE reads. This sample has over 55,000 distinct CDR3 sequences, with 2% to 3% found just once. The sequencing sample was made of PBMCs. The receptors originated from a middle-aged man with multiple sclerosis. CDR3s include the opening cysteine and the closing phenylalanine or tryptophan.

J gene | V gene | CDR3 protein
TRBJ1-5 | TRBV4-1 | CASSKGQGSDQPQHF
TRBJ2-7 | TRBV19 | CASSIGEGYEQYF
TRBJ1-1 | TRBV11-2 | CASSATKGATEAFF
TRBJ2-7 | TRBV7-9 | CASSPAGLHYEQYF
TRBJ1-6 | TRBV10-3 | CAITEADYSPLHF
TRBJ2-7 | TRBV7-2 | CASSQGGDRAYEQYF
TRBJ2-1 | TRBV6-2/TRBV6-3 | CASRPLDGWNEQFF
TRBJ1-2 | TRBV20-1 | CSASSGGDDGYTF
TRBJ1-3 | TRBV9 | CASSPLSGVNTIYF
TRBJ2-2 | TRBV6-2/TRBV6-3 | CASRWTGTVNTGELFF
TRBJ2-5 | TRBV20-1 | CSATARDRGRLGETQYF